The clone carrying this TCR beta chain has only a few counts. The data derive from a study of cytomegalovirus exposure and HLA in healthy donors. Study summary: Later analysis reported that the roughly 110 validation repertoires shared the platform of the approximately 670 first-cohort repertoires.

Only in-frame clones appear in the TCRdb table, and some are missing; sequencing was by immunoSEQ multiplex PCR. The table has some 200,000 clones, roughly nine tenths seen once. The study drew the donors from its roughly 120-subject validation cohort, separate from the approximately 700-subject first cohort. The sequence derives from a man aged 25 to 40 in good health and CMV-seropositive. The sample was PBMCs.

CDR3: CAWRSQSRETQYF. The CDR3 nucleotides read TGTGCCTGGAGGTCGCAAAGCAGAGAGACCCAGTACTTC. J is TRBJ2-5 and V is TRBV30; D remains ambiguous. Germline V gene sequence: CDR1 GTSNPN, CDR2 SVGIG (reference sequence). The CDR3 runs to 13 residues. Trimming left V 3 bases short and J 4 bases short, with 12 bases between.